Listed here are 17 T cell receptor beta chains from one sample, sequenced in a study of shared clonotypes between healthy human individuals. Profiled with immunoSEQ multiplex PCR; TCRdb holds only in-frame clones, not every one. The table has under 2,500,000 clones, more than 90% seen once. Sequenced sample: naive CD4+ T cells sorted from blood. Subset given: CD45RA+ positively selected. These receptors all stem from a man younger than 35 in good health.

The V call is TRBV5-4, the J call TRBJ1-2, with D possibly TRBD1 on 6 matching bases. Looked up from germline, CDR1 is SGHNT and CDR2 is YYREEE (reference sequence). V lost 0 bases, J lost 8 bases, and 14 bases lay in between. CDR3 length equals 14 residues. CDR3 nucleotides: TGTGCCAGCAGCTTGGGCCAGGGGATTTGGGGCTACACCTTC. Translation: CASSLGQGIWGYTF.

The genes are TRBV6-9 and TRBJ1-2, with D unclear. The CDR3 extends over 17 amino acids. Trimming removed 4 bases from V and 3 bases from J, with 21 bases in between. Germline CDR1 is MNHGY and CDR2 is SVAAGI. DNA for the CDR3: TGTGCCAGCAGTTGGTGGAGGAATGCACCCCCTTACTATGGCTACACCTTC. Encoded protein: CASSWWRNAPPYYGYTF.

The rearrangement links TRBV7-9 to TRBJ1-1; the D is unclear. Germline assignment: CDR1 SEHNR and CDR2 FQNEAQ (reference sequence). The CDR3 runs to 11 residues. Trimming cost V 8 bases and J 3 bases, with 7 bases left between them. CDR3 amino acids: CASHEYTEAFF. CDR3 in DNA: TGTGCCAGCCACGAGTACACTGAAGCTTTCTTT.

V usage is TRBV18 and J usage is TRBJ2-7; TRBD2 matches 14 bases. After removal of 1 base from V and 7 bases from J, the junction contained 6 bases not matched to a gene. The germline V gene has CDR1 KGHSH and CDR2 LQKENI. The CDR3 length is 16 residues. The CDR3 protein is CASSPRGLAGGREQYF. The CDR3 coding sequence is TGTGCCAGCTCACCACGAGGACTAGCGGGAGGTCGGGAGCAGTACTTC.

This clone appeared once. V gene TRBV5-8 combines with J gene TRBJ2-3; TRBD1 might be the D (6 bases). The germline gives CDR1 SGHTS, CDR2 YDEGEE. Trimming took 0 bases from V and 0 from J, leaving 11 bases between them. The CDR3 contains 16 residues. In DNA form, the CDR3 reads TGTGCCAGCAGCTTGGGGGACAAGGGGAGCACAGATACGCAGTATTTT. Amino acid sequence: CASSLGDKGSTDTQYF.

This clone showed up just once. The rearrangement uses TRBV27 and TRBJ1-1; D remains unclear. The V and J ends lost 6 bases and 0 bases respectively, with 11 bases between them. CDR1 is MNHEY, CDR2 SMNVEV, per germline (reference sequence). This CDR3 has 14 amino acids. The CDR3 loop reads CASSPAVMNTEAFF. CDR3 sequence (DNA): TGTGCCAGCAGCCCTGCCGTAATGAACACTGAAGCTTTCTTT.

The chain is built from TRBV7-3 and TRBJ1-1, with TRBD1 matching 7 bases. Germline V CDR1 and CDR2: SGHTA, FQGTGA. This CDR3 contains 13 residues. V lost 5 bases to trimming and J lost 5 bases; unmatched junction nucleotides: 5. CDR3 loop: CASSTTGLTEAFF. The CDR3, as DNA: TGTGCCAGCAGCACGACAGGGTTAACTGAAGCTTTCTTT.

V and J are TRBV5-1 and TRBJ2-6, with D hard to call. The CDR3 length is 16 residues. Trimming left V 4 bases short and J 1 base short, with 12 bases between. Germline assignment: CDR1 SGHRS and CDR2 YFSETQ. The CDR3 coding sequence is TGCGCCAGCAGCCTCCAACCTAGTTCTGGGGCCAACGTCCTGACTTTC. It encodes CASSLQPSSGANVLTF.

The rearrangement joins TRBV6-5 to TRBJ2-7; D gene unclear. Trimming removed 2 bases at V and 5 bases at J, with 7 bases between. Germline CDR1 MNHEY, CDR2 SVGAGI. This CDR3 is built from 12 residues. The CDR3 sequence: CASSYPPHEQYF. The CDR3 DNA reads TGTGCCAGCAGTTACCCACCTCACGAGCAGTACTTC.

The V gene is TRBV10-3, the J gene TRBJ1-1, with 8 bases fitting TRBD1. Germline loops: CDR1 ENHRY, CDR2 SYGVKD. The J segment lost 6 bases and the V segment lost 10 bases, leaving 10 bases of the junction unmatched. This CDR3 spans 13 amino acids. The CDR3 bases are TGTGCCAACGGAGAAGGACAGGGCGCTGAAGCTTTCTTT. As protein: CANGEGQGAEAFF.

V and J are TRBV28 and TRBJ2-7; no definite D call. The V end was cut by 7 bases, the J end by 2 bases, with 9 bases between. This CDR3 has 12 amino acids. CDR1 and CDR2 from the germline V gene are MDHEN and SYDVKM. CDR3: CASTHSTYEQYF. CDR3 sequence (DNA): TGTGCCAGCACGCATTCCACCTACGAGCAGTACTTC.

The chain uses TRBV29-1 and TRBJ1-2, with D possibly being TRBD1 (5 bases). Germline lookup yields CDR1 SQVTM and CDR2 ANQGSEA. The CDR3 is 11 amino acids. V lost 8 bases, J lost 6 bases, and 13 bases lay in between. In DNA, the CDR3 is TGCAGCACCATGACAGTTGATGGCTACACCTTC. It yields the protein CSTMTVDGYTF.

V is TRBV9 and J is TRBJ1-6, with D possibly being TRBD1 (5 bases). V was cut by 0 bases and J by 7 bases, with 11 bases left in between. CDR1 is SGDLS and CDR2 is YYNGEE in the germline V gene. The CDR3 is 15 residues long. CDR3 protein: CASSVAGQTNSPLHF. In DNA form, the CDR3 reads TGTGCCAGCAGCGTAGCCGGACAAACAAATTCACCCCTCCACTTT.

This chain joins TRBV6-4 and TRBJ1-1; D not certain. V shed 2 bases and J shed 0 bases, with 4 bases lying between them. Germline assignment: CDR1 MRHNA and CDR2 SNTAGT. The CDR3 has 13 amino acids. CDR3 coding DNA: TGTGCCAGCAGTGACACAATGAACACTGAAGCTTTCTTT. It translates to CASSDTMNTEAFF.

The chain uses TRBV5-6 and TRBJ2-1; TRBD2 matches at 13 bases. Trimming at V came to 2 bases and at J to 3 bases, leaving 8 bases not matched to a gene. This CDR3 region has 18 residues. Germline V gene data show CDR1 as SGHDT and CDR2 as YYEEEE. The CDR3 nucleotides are TGTGCCAGCAGCTTACTAGCGGGAGGGCCTTCTGACTACAATGAGCAGTTCTTC. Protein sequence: CASSLLAGGPSDYNEQFF.

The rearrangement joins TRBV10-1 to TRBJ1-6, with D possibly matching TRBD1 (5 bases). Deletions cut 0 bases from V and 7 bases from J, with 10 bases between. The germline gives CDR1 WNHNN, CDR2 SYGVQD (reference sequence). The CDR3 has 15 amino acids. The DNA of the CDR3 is TGCGCCAGCAGTGAGTCCAGGGCAGCAAATTCACCCCTCCACTTT. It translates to CASSESRAANSPLHF.

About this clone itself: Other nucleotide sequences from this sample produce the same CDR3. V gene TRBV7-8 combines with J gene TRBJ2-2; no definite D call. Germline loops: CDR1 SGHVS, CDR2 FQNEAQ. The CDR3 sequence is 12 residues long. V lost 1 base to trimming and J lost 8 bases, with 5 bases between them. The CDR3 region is CASSLVLGELFF. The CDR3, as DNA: TGTGCCAGCAGCTTAGTTTTGGGGGAGCTGTTTTTT. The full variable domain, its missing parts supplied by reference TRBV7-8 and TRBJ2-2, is GAGVSQSPRYKVAKRGQDVALRCDPISGHVSLFWYQQALGQGPEFLTYFQNEAQLDKSGLPSDRFFAERPEGSVSTLKIQRTQQEDSAVYLCASSLVLGELFFGEGSRLTVL.